These T cell receptor beta chains were read from a single sample in a study of beta chain features in type 1 diabetes. Sequencing used immunoSEQ multiplex PCR; TCRdb keeps in-frame clones, though not all of them. The table shows hundreds of thousands of clones, with 30% occurring only once. What was sequenced was naive CD4+ T cells from blood. Receptor source: a man younger than 35 in good health. Each CDR3 is given with its conserved first and last residue. D genes are given only for firm matches. For some rows the clone size is stated as once, few or many, or as a class when expanded; others skip it.

TRBD1	TRBV30	TRBJ1-2	few	CAWSVGPGGTYGYTF	TGTGCCTGGAGTGTAGGTCCAGGGGGAACCTATGGCTACACCTTC
NA	TRBV28	TRBJ2-3	NA	CASTLLGRASTDTQYF	TGTGCCAGCACACTTCTTGGCAGGGCTAGCACAGATACGCAGTATTTT
NA	TRBV5-6	TRBJ2-5	NA	CASSLYVLQETQYF	TGTGCCAGCAGCTTGTATGTCTTACAAGAGACCCAGTACTTC
TRBD1	TRBV5-1	TRBJ2-6	few	CASSYGQGSGANVLTF	TGCGCCAGCAGCTACGGACAGGGATCCGGGGCCAACGTCCTGACTTTC
TRBD2	TRBV5-1	TRBJ2-1	NA	CASSNGLAGAYNEQFF	TGCGCCAGCAGCAACGGACTAGCGGGCGCCTACAATGAGCAGTTCTTC
NA	TRBV5-1	TRBJ2-2	NA	CASSNTTSTGELFF	TGCGCCAGCAGCAACACGACAAGCACCGGGGAGCTGTTTTTT
TRBD1	TRBV25-1	TRBJ2-3	few	CASSELGGDRADTQYF	TGTGCCAGCAGTGAATTAGGCGGGGACAGGGCAGATACGCAGTATTTT
NA	TRBV7-9	TRBJ2-3	few	CASSPPGISTDTQYF	TGTGCCAGCAGCCCCCCAGGGATTAGCACAGATACGCAGTATTTT
NA	TRBV7-9	TRBJ2-3	NA	CASSLEALTQYF	TGTGCCAGCAGCTTAGAAGCCCTTACGCAGTATTTT
TRBD1	TRBV9	TRBJ1-1	NA	CASSYGTGNTEAFF	TGTGCCAGCAGCTACGGGACAGGGAACACTGAAGCTTTCTTT
NA	TRBV25-1	TRBJ1-5	NA	CASSVGGGGSNQPQHF	TGTGCCAGCAGTGTAGGCGGGGGCGGAAGCAATCAGCCCCAGCATTTT
NA	TRBV7-9	TRBJ2-1	NA	CASSLGSGGLSSYNEQFF	TGTGCCAGCAGCTTAGGATCCGGGGGCCTGAGCTCCTACAATGAGCAGTTCTTC
TRBD1	TRBV7-3	TRBJ2-7	NA	CASSLTGQSYEQYF	TGTGCCAGCAGCTTAACGGGACAGTCCTACGAGCAGTACTTC
NA	TRBV30	TRBJ2-3	NA	CAWSSGGTDTQYF	TGTGCCTGGAGTAGTGGGGGCACAGATACGCAGTATTTT
TRBD2	TRBV28	TRBJ2-7	few	CASSFSLAGLEQYF	TGTGCCAGCAGCTTCTCTCTAGCGGGCCTCGAGCAGTACTTC
NA	TRBV9	TRBJ2-1	NA	CASSVEIRSVEQFF	TGTGCCAGCAGCGTAGAAATTAGAAGCGTTGAGCAGTTCTTC
NA	TRBV28	TRBJ2-7	few	CASSLTSYEQYF	TGTGCCAGCAGTTTAACCTCCTACGAGCAGTACTTC
NA	TRBV6-6	TRBJ2-5	few	CASTTGRETQYF	TGTGCCAGCACGACAGGGAGGGAGACCCAGTACTTC
NA	TRBV9	TRBJ2-7	few	CASSTRDFSYEQYF	TGTGCCAGCAGCACCCGGGACTTCTCCTACGAGCAGTACTTC
NA	TRBV30	TRBJ2-3	few	CAGSRDGGTDTQYF	TGTGCCGGGTCCCGAGACGGCGGCACAGATACGCAGTATTTT
NA	TRBV29-1	TRBJ2-7	few	CSAGTESYEQYF	TGCAGCGCCGGGACGGAGAGCTACGAGCAGTACTTC
NA	TRBV25-1	TRBJ2-1	NA	CASSEAGPWGLQFF	TGTGCCAGCAGTGAAGCTGGGCCTTGGGGTTTGCAGTTCTTC
TRBD1	TRBV5-4	TRBJ2-7	NA	CASSRQDRSSYEQYF	TGTGCCAGCAGCCGGCAGGACAGGAGCTCCTACGAGCAGTACTTC
NA	TRBV10-3	TRBJ2-7	few	CAISESLREGDEQYF	TGTGCCATCAGTGAGTCCCTTCGAGAAGGCGACGAGCAGTACTTC
NA	TRBV7-2	TRBJ1-1	few	CASSFRRISTEAFF	TGTGCCAGCAGCTTTCGCAGGATTAGCACTGAAGCTTTCTTT
TRBD2	TRBV5-1	TRBJ2-3	few	CASSSLAGATDTQYF	TGCGCCAGCAGCTCGTTAGCGGGGGCCACAGATACGCAGTATTTT
NA	TRBV28	TRBJ1-1	few	CASLGAAANTEAFF	TGTGCCAGCTTGGGGGCGGCCGCGAACACTGAAGCTTTCTTT
TRBD2	TRBV12-5	TRBJ2-1	NA	CASGFWREWYNEQFF	TGTGCTAGTGGTTTCTGGCGGGAGTGGTACAATGAGCAGTTCTTC
NA	TRBV19	TRBJ2-1	NA	CASTSPGRYNEQFF	TGTGCCAGTACATCTCCGGGACGGTACAATGAGCAGTTCTTC
TRBD1	TRBV4-3	TRBJ2-7	NA	CASSQDHQTGLRGQYF	TGCGCCAGCAGCCAAGATCATCAGACAGGGTTGAGGGGGCAGTACTTC
TRBD1	TRBV23-1	TRBJ2-2	few	CASSLKTGEAGELFF	TGCGCCAGCAGTCTTAAGACAGGGGAAGCCGGGGAGCTGTTTTTT
NA	TRBV7-2	TRBJ2-2	NA	CASSGQRNTGELFF	TGTGCCAGCAGTGGACAGCGGAACACCGGGGAGCTGTTTTTT
NA	TRBV29-1	TRBJ2-7	once	CSVSGVGNSEQYF	TGCAGCGTCTCCGGGGTAGGTAATTCCGAGCAGTACTTC
NA	TRBV19	TRBJ1-1	few	CASSIQGPRTEAFF	TGTGCCAGTAGTATCCAGGGGCCGCGCACTGAAGCTTTCTTT
NA	TRBV27	TRBJ1-5	NA	CASSLSRVSNQPQHF	TGTGCCAGCAGTTTATCGAGGGTTAGCAATCAGCCCCAGCATTTT
TRBD2	TRBV5-1	TRBJ2-3	once	CASSTGLALDTQYF	TGCGCCAGCAGCACGGGACTAGCCTTAGATACGCAGTATTTT
NA	TRBV29-1	TRBJ1-1	NA	CSVARTDMNTEAFF	TGCAGCGTTGCCCGGACAGACATGAACACTGAAGCTTTCTTT
TRBD2	TRBV7-2	TRBJ2-1	few	CASSLETSVFYNEQFF	TGTGCCAGCAGCCTGGAGACTAGCGTATTCTACAATGAGCAGTTCTTC
NA	TRBV9	TRBJ2-1	few	CASSVAAGTYNEQFF	TGTGCCAGCAGCGTAGCTGCGGGAACCTACAATGAGCAGTTCTTC
NA	TRBV29-1	TRBJ2-7	NA	CSAAGGQYNEQYF	TGCAGCGCCGCCGGGGGACAGTATAACGAGCAGTACTTC
NA	TRBV20-1	TRBJ2-1	NA	CSATRADEQFF	TGCAGTGCTACCCGGGCTGATGAGCAGTTCTTC
NA	TRBV5-4	TRBJ2-6	few	CASSLQGWPGANVLTF	TGTGCCAGCAGCTTGCAGGGTTGGCCTGGGGCCAACGTCCTGACTTTC
TRBD1	TRBV7-2	TRBJ1-2	few	CASSQGTAYGYTF	TGTGCCAGCAGCCAAGGGACAGCCTATGGCTACACCTTC
TRBD2	TRBV10-3	TRBJ2-1	few	CAIRGTSGRLDEQFF	TGTGCCATCAGGGGGACTAGCGGGAGGTTGGATGAGCAGTTCTTC
TRBD2	TRBV7-9	TRBJ2-1	few	CASSRVSGSNEQFF	TGTGCCAGCAGTAGAGTCAGCGGGAGCAATGAGCAGTTCTTC
NA	TRBV5-1	TRBJ2-7	NA	CASSLGHGSYEQYF	TGCGCCAGCAGCTTGGGACATGGTTCCTACGAGCAGTACTTC
NA	TRBV7-7	TRBJ1-1	NA	CASSRDVGTEAFF	TGTGCTAGCAGTCGCGACGTCGGCACTGAAGCTTTCTTT
NA	TRBV2	TRBJ2-3	NA	CASSKWTDTQYF	TGTGCCAGCTCCAAATGGACAGATACGCAGTATTTT
NA	TRBV30	TRBJ2-2	few	CAAPGTTNTGELFF	TGTGCTGCCCCCGGGACAACGAACACCGGGGAGCTGTTTTTT
TRBD2	TRBV7-2	TRBJ2-3	NA	CASSLVAGLAGADTQYF	TGTGCCAGCAGCTTAGTTGCGGGACTAGCGGGAGCAGATACGCAGTATTTT
NA	TRBV27	TRBJ2-3	NA	CASSLDLRTDTQYF	TGTGCCAGCAGTTTAGACTTGCGCACAGATACGCAGTATTTT
TRBD1	TRBV30	TRBJ2-7	NA	CAWSPGQGIFEQYF	TGTGCCTGGAGTCCGGGACAGGGAATTTTTGAGCAGTACTTC